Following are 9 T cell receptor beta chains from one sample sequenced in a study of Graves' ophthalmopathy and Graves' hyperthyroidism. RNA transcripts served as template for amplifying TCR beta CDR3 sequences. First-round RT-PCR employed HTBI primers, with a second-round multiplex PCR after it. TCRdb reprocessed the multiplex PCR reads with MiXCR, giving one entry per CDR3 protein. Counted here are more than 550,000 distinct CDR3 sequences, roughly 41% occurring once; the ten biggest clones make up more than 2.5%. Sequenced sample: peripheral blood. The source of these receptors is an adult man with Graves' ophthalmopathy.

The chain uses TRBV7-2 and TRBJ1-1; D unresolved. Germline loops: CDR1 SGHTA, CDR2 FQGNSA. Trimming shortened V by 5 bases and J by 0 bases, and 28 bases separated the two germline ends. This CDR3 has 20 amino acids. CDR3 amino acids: CASSQDSVRRKSPMNTEAFF. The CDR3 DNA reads TGTGCCAGCAGCCAAGATAGTGTCCGGCGAAAATCACCGATGAACACTGAAGCTTTCTTT.

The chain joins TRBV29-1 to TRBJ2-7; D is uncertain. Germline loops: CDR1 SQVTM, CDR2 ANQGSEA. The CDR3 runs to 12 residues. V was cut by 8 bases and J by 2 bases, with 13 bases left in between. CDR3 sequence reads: CSKMDGTYEQYF. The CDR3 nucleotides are TGCAGCAAAATGGACGGAACCTACGAGCAGTACTTC.

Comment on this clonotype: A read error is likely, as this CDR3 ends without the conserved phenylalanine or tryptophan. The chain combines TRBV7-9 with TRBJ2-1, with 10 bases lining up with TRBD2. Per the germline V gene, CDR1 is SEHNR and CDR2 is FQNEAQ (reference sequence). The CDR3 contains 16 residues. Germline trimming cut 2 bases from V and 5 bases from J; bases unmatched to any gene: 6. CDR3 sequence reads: CASSLRSGRADNEQFC. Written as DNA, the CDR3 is TGTGCCAGCAGCTTAAGGAGCGGGAGGGCCGACAATGAGCAGTTCTGC.

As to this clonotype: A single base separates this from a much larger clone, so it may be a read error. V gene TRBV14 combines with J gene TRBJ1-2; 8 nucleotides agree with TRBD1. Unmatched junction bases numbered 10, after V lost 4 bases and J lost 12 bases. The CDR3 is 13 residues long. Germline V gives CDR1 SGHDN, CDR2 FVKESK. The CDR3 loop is CASSPPTGVGHTF. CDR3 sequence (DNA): TGTGCCAGCAGCCCACCGACAGGGGTCGGCCACACCTTC.

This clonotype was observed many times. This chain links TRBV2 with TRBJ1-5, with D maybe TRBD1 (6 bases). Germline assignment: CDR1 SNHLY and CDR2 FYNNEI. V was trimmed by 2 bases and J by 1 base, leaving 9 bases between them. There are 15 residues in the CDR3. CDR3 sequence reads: CASSETGTSNQPQHF. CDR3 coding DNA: TGTGCCAGCAGTGAAACCGGGACAAGCAATCAGCCCCAGCATTTT.

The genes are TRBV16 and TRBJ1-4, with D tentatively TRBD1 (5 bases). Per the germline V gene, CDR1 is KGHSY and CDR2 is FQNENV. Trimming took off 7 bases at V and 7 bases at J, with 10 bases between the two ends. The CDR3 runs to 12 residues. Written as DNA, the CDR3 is TGTGCCAGCACCCCGGGGCGTGAAAAACTGTTTTTT. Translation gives CASTPGREKLFF.

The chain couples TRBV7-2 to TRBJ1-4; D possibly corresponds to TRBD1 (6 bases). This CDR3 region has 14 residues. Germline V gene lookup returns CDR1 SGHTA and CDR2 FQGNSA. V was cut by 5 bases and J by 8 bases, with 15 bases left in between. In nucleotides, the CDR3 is TGTGCCAGCAGCCTCCAGCAGGGGTTGGAAAAACTGTTTTTT. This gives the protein CASSLQQGLEKLFF.

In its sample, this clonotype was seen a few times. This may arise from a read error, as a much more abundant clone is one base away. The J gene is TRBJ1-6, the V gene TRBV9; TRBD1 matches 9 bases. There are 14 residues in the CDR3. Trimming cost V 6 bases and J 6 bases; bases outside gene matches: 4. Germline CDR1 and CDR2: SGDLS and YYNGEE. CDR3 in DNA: TGTGCCAGCAACCAGGACAGGGGTAATTCACCCCTCCACTTT. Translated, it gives CASNQDRGNSPLHF.

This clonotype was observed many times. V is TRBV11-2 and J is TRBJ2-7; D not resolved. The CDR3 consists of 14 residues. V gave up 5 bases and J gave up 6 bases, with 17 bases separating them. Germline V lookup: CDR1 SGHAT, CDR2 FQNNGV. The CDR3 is CASSPDITVGEQYF. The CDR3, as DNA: TGTGCCAGCAGCCCAGACATTACAGTAGGCGAGCAGTACTTC. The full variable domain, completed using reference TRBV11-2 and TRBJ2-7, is EAGVAQSPRYKIIEKRQSVAFWCNPISGHATLYWYQQILGQGPKLLIQFQNNGVVDDSQLPKDRFSAERLKGVDSTLKIQPAKLEDSAVYLCASSPDITVGEQYFGPGTRLTVT.